One and the same sample provided the 15 T cell receptor beta chains below, sequenced in a study of tumor and adjacent non-tumor tissue in lung cancer. TCRbeta libraries were built with three rounds of nested PCR, modified from ARM-PCR. TCRdb re-derived calls from the multiplex PCR reads in MiXCR, one entry per CDR3 protein. The table shows 80,000 or so distinct CDR3 sequences, with roughly 80% occurring only once. This sample's RNA came from whole unsorted tissue. Distant lung tissue was collected more than 3 cm away from the tumor edge. Sequenced: distant non-tumor lung tissue. Receptors originate from a man in his fifties or sixties with non-small cell lung cancer.

The chain couples TRBV30 to TRBJ2-3, with D tentatively TRBD2 (5 bases). Per germline, CDR1 GTSNPN and CDR2 SVGIG (reference sequence). The CDR3 extends over 12 amino acids. The V end lost 4 bases, the J end lost 5 bases, and 10 bases lay between the germline ends. CDR3 sequence reads: CAWKGRGDTQYF. The CDR3 nucleotides read TGTGCCTGGAAGGGTCGGGGAGATACGCAGTATTTT.

In the case of this clonotype: The junction and the germline gene differ at one end; a read error may be behind it. V gene TRBV11-3 combines with J gene TRBJ2-3, with unresolved D. Germline V gene sequence: CDR1 SGHNT, CDR2 YENEEA. The CDR3 sequence is 11 residues long. The CDR3 bases are TGTGCCAGCAGCTTAGTAGATACACAGTTTTTT. This sequence encodes CASSLVDTQFF.

The genes are TRBV20-1 and TRBJ2-3, with D tentatively TRBD1 (6 bases). The DNA end lines up better with TRBJ1-5; the J call may be wrong. CDR3 length: 16 residues. The V gene's germline CDR1 is DFQATT and CDR2 SNEGSKA (reference sequence). CDR3: CSARGTTSGRTDTQHF. CDR3 nucleotides: TGCAGTGCCAGGGGTACTACTAGCGGTCGCACAGATACGCAGCATTTT.

A remark on this clonotype: A single base separates this from a much larger clone, so it may be a read error. The V and J genes are TRBV6-2 or TRBV6-3 and TRBJ2-5, with TRBD2 identical over 12 bases. CDR1 is MNHEY and CDR2 is SVGEGT in the germline V gene. This CDR3 is 15 amino acids long. This CDR3 is CVSSASGGATETQYF. The CDR3, as DNA: TGTGTCAGCAGTGCTAGCGGGGGGGCCACAGAGACCCAGTACTTC.

A remark on this clonotype: One end of the junction fails to match germline, which may point to a read error. The chain is built from TRBV5-4 and TRBJ1-1; tentative D call: TRBD1 (6 bases). CDR1 is SGHNT, CDR2 YYREEE, per germline (reference sequence). The CDR3 sequence is 14 residues long. The CDR3 nucleotides are TGTACCAGCAAACGAGGGGGGAGGAGGACTGAAGCTTTCTTT. Amino acids: CTSKRGGRRTEAFF. Drawing the rest from reference TRBV5-4 and TRBJ1-1, the complete variable domain is ETGVTQSPTHLIKTRGQQVTLRCSSQSGHNTVSWYQQALGQGPQFIFQYYREEENGRGNFPPRFSGLQFPNYSSELNVNALELDDSALYLCTSKRGGRRTEAFFGQGTRLTVV.

For this clonotype: At one end, the junction sequence differs from germline, possibly due to a read error. The chain employs TRBV11-3 and TRBJ1-2, with D possibly TRBD1 on 5 matching bases. Germline V gene lookup returns CDR1 SGHNT and CDR2 YENEEA. The CDR3 length is 13 residues. The CDR3 spells CGSSPPGTGGFTF. CDR3 in DNA: TGTGGCAGCAGCCCCCCAGGGACTGGTGGCTTCACCTTC.

V is TRBV11-3 and J is TRBJ1-4; perhaps TRBD1 as D (6 bases). The germline V gene has CDR1 SGHNT and CDR2 YENEEA. Trimming removed 6 bases at V and 12 bases at J, with 17 bases between. The CDR3 is 13 residues long. The CDR3 loop is CASSLQGCEELFF. In DNA form, the CDR3 reads TGTGCCAGCAGTTTACAGGGTTGCGAAGAACTGTTTTTT.

The chain joins TRBV20-1 to TRBJ2-2; possibly TRBD2 for D (7 bases). The V gene's germline CDR1 is DFQATT and CDR2 SNEGSKA (reference sequence). Trimming removed 3 bases at V and 6 bases at J, with 20 bases between. The CDR3 runs 16 residues. In DNA, the CDR3 is TGCAGTGCTAGGGGAACTAGGGGGGGAGACTCCGGGGAGCTGTTTTTT. Its protein product is CSARGTRGGDSGELFF.

This clonotype was detected only once. The CDR3 ends on some other residue instead of the conserved phenylalanine or tryptophan, so this is likely a read error. The chain employs TRBV20-1 and TRBJ2-1; D might be TRBD1 (6 bases). Trimming left V 8 bases short and J 8 bases short, with 13 bases between. This CDR3 spans 11 amino acids. Per germline, CDR1 DFQATT and CDR2 SNEGSKA (reference sequence). The CDR3 region has the DNA TGCAGTACAACAGGGTTCGATGAGCAGTTCTTA. Translated, it gives CSTTGFDEQFL.

The chain uses TRBV12-3 or TRBV12-4 and TRBJ2-2; 11 bases are a match to TRBD1. The CDR3 runs to 16 residues. V shed 5 bases, J shed 3 bases, and the junction held 5 bases outside the gene matches. This CDR3 is CASSPGQGVDTGELFF. CDR3 coding DNA: TGTGCCAGCAGTCCGGGACAGGGGGTAGACACCGGGGAGCTGTTTTTT.

This clonotype is a singleton in its sample. The junction does not match germline at one end; this may be a read error. The chain is built from TRBV4-3 and TRBJ2-3; D is perhaps TRBD2 (6 bases). Germline V gives CDR1 LGHNA, CDR2 YSLEER. The CDR3 is 16 residues long. CDR3 region: CAGSQDRAGTTDTHYF. CDR3 DNA sequence: TGTGCCGGCAGCCAAGATAGAGCGGGCACCACAGATACGCATTATTTT.

On this clonotype itself: A junction boundary mismatches the germline segment, possibly from a read error. The chain recombines TRBV11-2 with TRBJ2-3; 7 bases are a match to TRBD2. The CDR3 extends over 15 amino acids. Germline V gene data show CDR1 as SGHAT and CDR2 as FQNNGV. CDR3 nucleotide sequence: TGTGCTAGCAGCTTTTTCCTAGCGGTAGCAAATACGCAGTATTTT. Amino acid sequence: CASSFFLAVANTQYF.

Of note for this clonotype: At one end the junction does not follow the germline gene, possibly because of a read error. The rearrangement links TRBV29-1 to TRBJ2-2; D remains unclear. CDR3 length equals 12 residues. CDR1 and CDR2 from the germline V gene are SQVTM and ANQGSEA. This CDR3 is CSLGRHSGELFF. In DNA form, the CDR3 reads TGCAGCCTTGGGCGACATTCCGGCGAGCTGTTTTTT.

Remarks on this clonotype: One end of the junction is discordant with germline, which a read error may explain. This CDR3 is CASSLAIRDNSYEHYF. CDR3 DNA: TGTGCCAGCAGCTTAGCAATTCGTGACAACTCCTACGAGCATTACTTC. This sequence joins TRBV11-1 and TRBJ2-7; D is undetermined. The CDR3 loop spans 16 amino acids. The V gene's germline CDR1 is SGHAT and CDR2 FQDESV (reference sequence). Looking up the rest from reference TRBV11-1 and TRBJ2-7 gives the full variable domain: EAEVAQSPRYKITEKSQAVAFWCDPISGHATLYWYRQILGQGPELLVQFQDESVVDDSQLPKDRFSAERLKGVDSTLKIQPAELGDSAMYLCASSLAIRDNSYEHYFGPGTRLTVT.

The chain joins TRBV4-2 to TRBJ2-5; the D is unclear. Germline lookup yields CDR1 LGHNA and CDR2 YNFKEQ. The CDR3 has 15 residues. CDR3 loop: CVSSQVAGGQETQYF. CDR3 DNA: TGTGTCAGTAGCCAAGTTGCAGGTGGACAAGAGACCCAGTACTTC.